These 29 T cell receptor beta chains were all obtained from the same sample, sequenced in a study of cytomegalovirus exposure and HLA in healthy donors. In the PCR, 60 Vbeta and 13 Jbeta primers were used. TCRdb keeps only in-frame clones here, not all; method: immunoSEQ multiplex PCR. The repertoire holds some 29,000 clones, with 35% to 55% as singletons. The sample consisted of PBMCs. All receptors come from a woman in her forties or fifties in good health and CMV-seronegative.

The genes are TRBV7-6 and TRBJ2-1; 7 bases fit TRBD1. J gave up 9 bases and V 5 bases, and 7 bases lay outside the gene matches. Germline V gene data show CDR1 as SGHVS and CDR2 as FNYEAQ. This CDR3 is built from 13 residues. The CDR3 loop is CASSPRRQGEQFF. The DNA for the CDR3 is TGTGCCAGCAGCCCTCGCCGACAGGGTGAGCAGTTCTTC.

This clone was detected a few times. This rearrangement joins TRBV18 to TRBJ1-1; TRBD1 matches at 8 bases. The ends lost 2 bases at V and 4 bases at J; junction bases unmatched: 3. Germline CDR1 reads KGHSH; CDR2 reads LQKENI. The CDR3 length is 14 residues. The CDR3 loop is CASSPDRGGTEAFF. The CDR3 nucleotides are TGTGCCAGCTCACCAGACAGGGGAGGCACTGAAGCTTTCTTT.

This chain links TRBV28 with TRBJ2-5; 12 bases line up with TRBD1. The junction had 10 bases not matched to a gene; V was cut back by 5 bases and J by 9 bases. This CDR3 spans 15 amino acids. Germline lookup yields CDR1 MDHEN and CDR2 SYDVKM. CDR3 nucleotide sequence: TGTGCCAGCAGTCCCGGGACAGGGGGCTCCTGGGCCCAGTACTTC. This sequence encodes CASSPGTGGSWAQYF.

This clone was counted once. The chain employs TRBV6-5 and TRBJ2-1; the match to TRBD2 covers 8 bases. The germline gives CDR1 MNHEY, CDR2 SVGAGI. V shed 6 bases, J shed 7 bases, and the junction held 11 bases outside the gene matches. This CDR3 is 15 amino acids long. The CDR3 DNA sequence: TGTGCCAGCAGCTCACCGGGACTAGGGCGGAATGAGCAGTTCTTC. Translated: CASSSPGLGRNEQFF.

The chain is built from TRBV7-3 and TRBJ1-5, with D uncertain. There are 13 residues in the CDR3. Looked up from germline, CDR1 is SGHTA and CDR2 is FQGTGA. V was trimmed by 0 bases and J by 7 bases, leaving 7 bases between them. CDR3: CASSLTPGQPQHF. The CDR3, as DNA: TGTGCCAGCAGCTTAACGCCCGGGCAGCCCCAGCATTTT.

This clone was found a few times. As DNA, the CDR3 is TGTGCCAGCAGTAACGGGGACAGGGGCCTTCGTCTCCGCGAAGCTTTCTTT. Residues: CASSNGDRGLRLREAFF. The chain recombines TRBV28 with TRBJ1-1; 10 nucleotides align to TRBD1. This CDR3 is 17 amino acids long. The germline V gene has CDR1 MDHEN and CDR2 SYDVKM. V lost 5 bases, J lost 8 bases, and 17 bases stayed unmatched.

This clone came up a few times. The chain couples TRBV11-3 to TRBJ2-1, with 10 positions matching TRBD2. This CDR3 is 16 amino acids long. With 4 bases clipped from V and 4 bases from J, the junction kept 7 bases outside the gene matches. Germline CDR1 and CDR2: SGHNT and YENEEA. The CDR3 spells CASSSSGGARYNEQFF. In DNA form, the CDR3 reads TGTGCCAGCAGCTCGAGCGGGGGGGCCCGGTACAATGAGCAGTTCTTC.

The V and J genes are TRBV11-2 and TRBJ2-1, with D possibly matching TRBD2 (6 bases). This CDR3 is 15 amino acids long. Germline-derived CDR1 and CDR2 are SGHAT and FQNNGV. V lost 1 base to trimming and J lost 7 bases, with 14 bases between them. The CDR3 nucleotides read TGTGCCAGCAGCTTAGTCGGGAGCCCGGGGAATGAGCAGTTCTTC. It is translated as CASSLVGSPGNEQFF.

V usage is TRBV4-2 and J usage is TRBJ1-6, with 9 bases identical to TRBD1. Germline-derived CDR1 and CDR2 are LGHNA and YNFKEQ. CDR3 length equals 18 residues. With V trimmed by 0 bases and J by 13 bases, 16 bases remained unmatched. The chain's CDR3 is CASSQDVTRWGQGSPLHF. The CDR3, as DNA: TGTGCCAGCAGCCAAGACGTCACCAGATGGGGACAGGGTTCCCCCCTCCACTTT.

The chain combines TRBV27 with TRBJ2-1, with 11 positions matching TRBD2. The trim removed 0 bases at V and 14 bases at J, leaving 6 bases unmatched. The CDR3 runs to 14 residues. Germline lookup yields CDR1 MNHEY and CDR2 SMNVEV (reference sequence). The CDR3 loop reads CASSLSRLAGGEFF. The CDR3 DNA reads TGTGCCAGCAGTTTATCTCGGTTAGCGGGAGGGGAGTTCTTC.

In its sample, this clone was seen a few times. The chain combines TRBV2 with TRBJ2-5; 9 bases map to TRBD1. Losses at the gene ends were 6 bases for V and 4 bases for J; bases not matched to a gene: 0. The CDR3 is 12 amino acids. The germline CDR1 and CDR2 sequences are SNHLY and FYNNEI. The CDR3 bases are TGTGCCAGCAGGGGACAGGGAGAGACCCAGTACTTC. Translated: CASRGQGETQYF.

This clone came up a few times. The chain recombines TRBV5-1 with TRBJ2-7; 8 bases fit TRBD2. The V segment lost 0 bases and the J segment 3 bases; nucleotides outside the gene matches: 5. Germline loops: CDR1 SGHRS, CDR2 YFSETQ. The CDR3 is 15 residues long. The CDR3 nucleotides are TGCGCCAGCAGCTTGGGCTGGACTAGCTACTACGAGCAGTACTTC. It encodes CASSLGWTSYYEQYF.

The V call is TRBV7-3, the J call TRBJ2-3, with D uncertain. Trimming removed 3 bases at V and 4 bases at J, with 8 bases between. This CDR3 comprises 13 residues. Germline values: CDR1 SGHTA, CDR2 FQGTGA. DNA of the CDR3: TGTGCCAGCAGCTTCCGCGCCGCAGATACGCAGTATTTT. This codes for CASSFRAADTQYF.

A few counts support this clone. The V gene is TRBV5-1, the J gene TRBJ1-1, with D unclear. The CDR3 has 14 residues. In germline, CDR1 is SGHRS, CDR2 YFSETQ. Trimming pared 1 base from V and 5 bases from J, leaving 12 bases between. CDR3 nucleotide sequence: TGCGCCAGCAGCTTGACCCCCCCGGGGACTGAAGCTTTCTTT. Protein product: CASSLTPPGTEAFF.

This clone has just a few counts. This sequence joins TRBV5-1 and TRBJ2-5, with D tentatively TRBD1 (5 bases). V was shortened by 4 bases and J by 1 base, with 20 bases between the two germline ends. Germline CDR1 reads SGHRS; CDR2 reads YFSETQ. The CDR3 contains 17 residues. CDR3 sequence reads: CASSRSTVQEIQETQYF. DNA of the CDR3: TGCGCCAGCAGCCGCTCCACAGTACAGGAGATCCAAGAGACCCAGTACTTC.

This clone turned up a few times. The gene calls are TRBV6-5 and TRBJ1-1; 8 nucleotides line up with TRBD1. From germline, CDR1 is MNHEY and CDR2 SVGAGI. This CDR3 has 15 amino acids. V was pared by 2 bases and J by 0 bases, with 2 bases of the junction left unmatched. The CDR3 loop is CASSYGDRMNTEAFF. Here the CDR3 DNA reads TGTGCCAGCAGTTACGGGGACAGGATGAACACTGAAGCTTTCTTT.

The chain combines TRBV30 with TRBJ2-7; 13 bases map to TRBD2. The CDR3 totals 14 residues. From germline, CDR1 is GTSNPN and CDR2 SVGIG (reference sequence). V was pared by 3 bases and J by 12 bases, with 11 bases of the junction left unmatched. The CDR3 spells CAWSPGTSGTPGYF. For the CDR3, the DNA is TGTGCCTGGAGCCCCGGGACTAGCGGGACCCCCGGGTACTTC.

This sequence joins TRBV5-4 and TRBJ2-2; 8 bases match TRBD1. V lost 7 bases and J lost 5; bases outside the gene matches: 10. The germline V gene encodes CDR1 SGHNT and CDR2 YYREEE (reference sequence). The length of the CDR3 is 15 residues. The CDR3 reads CASYPGQGFTGELFF. CDR3 sequence (DNA): TGTGCCAGCTATCCCGGACAGGGTTTTACCGGGGAGCTGTTTTTT.

The chain carries TRBV5-1 and TRBJ2-7; 8 bases match TRBD1. The CDR3 is made up of 15 amino acids. CDR1 SGHRS and CDR2 YFSETQ come from the germline V gene. Trimming cost V 0 bases and J 0 bases; bases outside gene matches: 2. This CDR3 is CASSLAGTGSYEQYF. As DNA, the CDR3 is TGCGCCAGCAGCTTGGCGGGGACAGGCTCCTACGAGCAGTACTTC.

In this sample, this clone turned up once. The chain combines TRBV5-4 with TRBJ2-3; 11 positions match TRBD2. The J segment lost 5 bases and the V segment lost 4 bases, leaving 9 bases of the junction unmatched. Germline values: CDR1 SGHNT, CDR2 YYREEE (reference sequence). The CDR3 is 16 residues long. CDR3 in amino acids: CASSTVAGGRVDTQYF. CDR3 DNA: TGTGCCAGCAGCACGGTAGCGGGGGGGCGAGTAGATACGCAGTATTTT. The variable domain in full, completed from reference TRBV5-4 and TRBJ2-3, reads ETGVTQSPTHLIKTRGQQVTLRCSSQSGHNTVSWYQQALGQGPQFIFQYYREEENGRGNFPPRFSGLQFPNYSSELNVNALELDDSALYLCASSTVAGGRVDTQYFGPGTRLTVL.

This clone was seen a few times. One junction end does not reproduce the germline sequence, and a read error may be involved. The V and J genes are TRBV6-5 and TRBJ1-1, with D unresolved. The CDR3 is 14 amino acids. Germline V lookup: CDR1 MNHEY, CDR2 SVGAGI. CDR3 DNA: TGTGCCAGCAGTTACAGGGCGGGGATCACTCAAGCTTTCTTT. Its protein is CASSYRAGITQAFF.

This clone was detected only a few times. This chain joins TRBV6-1 and TRBJ2-3; the match to TRBD2 covers 10 bases. The ends lost 2 bases at V and 1 base at J; junction bases unmatched: 6. The CDR3 has 17 residues. The germline gives CDR1 MNHNS, CDR2 SASEGT. The CDR3 DNA reads TGTGCCAGCAGTGAAAGGGCTAGCGGGAGCCGCACAGATACGCAGTATTTT. Translating it yields CASSERASGSRTDTQYF.

This chain's CDR3 is CASSSKYSSIGYNEQFF. The CDR3 DNA sequence: TGCGCCAGCAGCTCAAAATACTCTAGCATTGGGTACAATGAGCAGTTCTTC. The rearrangement joins TRBV5-1 to TRBJ2-1, with D perhaps TRBD2 (5 bases). V shed 3 bases and J shed 4 bases, with 20 bases lying between them. The germline CDR1 and CDR2 sequences are SGHRS and YFSETQ. The CDR3 runs to 17 residues.

The rearrangement uses TRBV6-5 and TRBJ1-4, with TRBD1 matching 9 bases. Germline CDR1 reads MNHEY; CDR2 reads SVGAGI. The CDR3 contains 15 residues. J gave up 6 bases and V 6 bases, and 8 bases lay outside the gene matches. CDR3 coding DNA: TGTGCCAGCAGACGCGGGACAGGGAAACATGAAAAACTGTTTTTT. It encodes CASRRGTGKHEKLFF.

V gene TRBV7-9 combines with J gene TRBJ1-6; 9 bases fit TRBD1. Germline V lookup: CDR1 SEHNR, CDR2 FQNEAQ (reference sequence). The CDR3 totals 18 residues. V lost 5 bases, J lost 2 bases, and 10 bases stayed unmatched. CDR3 coding DNA: TGTGCCAGCAGCCCCCTAACAGGGGGCGCAACCTATAATTCACCCCTCCACTTT. Amino acids: CASSPLTGGATYNSPLHF.

This chain uses TRBV9 with TRBJ1-6; TRBD1 might be the D (5 bases). Germline-derived CDR1 and CDR2 are SGDLS and YYNGEE. The CDR3 extends over 18 amino acids. Trimming pared 0 bases from V and 0 bases from J, leaving 13 bases between. The DNA of the CDR3 is TGTGCCAGCAGCGTAGCGGAGGGGATGAGCTCCTATAATTCACCCCTCCACTTT. Residues: CASSVAEGMSSYNSPLHF.

The genes are TRBV5-4 and TRBJ2-1, with 7 positions matching TRBD2. Trimming at V came to 0 bases and at J to 5 bases, leaving 5 bases not matched to a gene. The CDR3 totals 15 residues. Germline CDR1 is SGHNT and CDR2 is YYREEE (reference sequence). This CDR3 reads CASSLDSGRNNEQFF. The DNA of the CDR3 is TGTGCCAGCAGCTTGGATAGCGGGCGAAACAATGAGCAGTTCTTC.

This clone was seen once. V is TRBV18 and J is TRBJ1-4; a weak D match, TRBD1 (6 bases). Per the germline V gene, CDR1 is KGHSH and CDR2 is LQKENI. Trimming took off 3 bases at V and 6 bases at J, with 17 bases between the two ends. The CDR3 loop spans 16 amino acids. CDR3 sequence (DNA): TGTGCCAGCTCACCGACGGGGGGGCGAGAAGATGAAAAACTGTTTTTT. Translating it yields CASSPTGGREDEKLFF. The full variable domain, its missing parts supplied by reference TRBV18 and TRBJ1-4, is NAGVMQNPRHLVRRRGQEARLRCSPMKGHSHVYWYRQLPEEGLKFMVYLQKENIIDESGMPKERFSAEFPKEGPSILRIQQVVRGDSAAYFCASSPTGGREDEKLFFGSGTQLSVL.

V and J are TRBV2 and TRBJ2-7, with D unclear. Germline V CDR1 and CDR2: SNHLY, FYNNEI. Deletions cut 7 bases from V and 2 bases from J, with 12 bases between. The CDR3 totals 13 residues. CDR3 nucleotide sequence: TGTGCCAGCAAGTTGATGCTAGCCTACGAGCAGTACTTC. Translated: CASKLMLAYEQYF.